These T cell receptor beta chains were read from a single sample in a study of cytomegalovirus exposure and HLA in healthy donors. The data were produced by immunoSEQ multiplex PCR, yet TCRdb's version contains in-frame clones alone and is incomplete. The sample carries about 240,000 clones, approximately 86% recorded once. The sequencing sample was made of PBMCs. These TCRs come from a woman in her twenties or thirties in good health and CMV-seropositive. Both conserved end residues are part of each CDR3.

CDR3aa: CASSFPTGGAKNTEAFF; len: 17; v_gene: TRBV5-4
CDR3aa: CASSLRQMNTEAFF; len: 14; v_gene: TRBV7-8
CDR3aa: CASSSPRGEAFF; len: 12; v_gene: TRBV28
CDR3aa: CASSLEEGARVTEAFF; len: 16; v_gene: TRBV5-1
CDR3aa: CASSRDSYYGYTF; len: 13; v_gene: TRBV5-1
CDR3aa: CASSLYYNTGELFF; len: 14; v_gene: TRBV2
CDR3aa: CASSRDSRYGYTF; len: 13; v_gene: TRBV28
CDR3aa: CASSSGGRRTEAFF; len: 14; v_gene: TRBV27
CDR3aa: CASSGRMNKQETQYF; len: 15; v_gene: TRBV6-5
CDR3aa: CASSPPSSLNEQFF; len: 14; v_gene: TRBV27
CDR3aa: CAWRKIQGRWNTEAFF; len: 16; v_gene: TRBV30
CDR3aa: CASSLDTPSYNEQFF; len: 15; v_gene: TRBV5-1
CDR3aa: CATTGWSVIAGGAAGELFF; len: 19; v_gene: TRBV10-3
CDR3aa: CASSPLAGTEAFF; len: 13; v_gene: TRBV28
CDR3aa: CASSLVSVRGSEQYF; len: 15; v_gene: TRBV7-9